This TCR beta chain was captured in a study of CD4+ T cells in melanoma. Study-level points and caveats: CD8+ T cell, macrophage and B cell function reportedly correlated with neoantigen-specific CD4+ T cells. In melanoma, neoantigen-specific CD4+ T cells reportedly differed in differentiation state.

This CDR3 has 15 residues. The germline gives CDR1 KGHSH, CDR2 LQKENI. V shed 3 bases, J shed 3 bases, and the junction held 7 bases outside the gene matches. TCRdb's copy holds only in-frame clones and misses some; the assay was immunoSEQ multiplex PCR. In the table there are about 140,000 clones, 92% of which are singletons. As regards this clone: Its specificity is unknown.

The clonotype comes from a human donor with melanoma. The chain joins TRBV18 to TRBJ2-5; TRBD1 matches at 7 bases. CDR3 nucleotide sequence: TGTGCCAGCTCACCGTCCCGGGACAGAGAAGAGACCCAGTACTTC. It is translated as CASSPSRDREETQYF. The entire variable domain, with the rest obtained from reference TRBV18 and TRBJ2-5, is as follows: NAGVMQNPRHLVRRRGQEARLRCSPMKGHSHVYWYRQLPEEGLKFMVYLQKENIIDESGMPKERFSAEFPKEGPSILRIQQVVRGDSAAYFCASSPSRDREETQYFGPGTRLLVL.